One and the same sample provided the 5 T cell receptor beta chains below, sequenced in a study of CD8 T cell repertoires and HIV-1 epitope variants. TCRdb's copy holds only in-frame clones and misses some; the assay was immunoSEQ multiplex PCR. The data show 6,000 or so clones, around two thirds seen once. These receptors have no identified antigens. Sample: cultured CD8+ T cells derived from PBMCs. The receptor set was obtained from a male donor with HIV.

The CDR3 spells CASSPQEGAGGGETQYF. DNA of the CDR3: TGTGCCAGCAGCCCACAGGAGGGGGCAGGAGGTGGGGAGACCCAGTACTTC. The chain carries TRBV11-2 and TRBJ2-5, with D maybe TRBD1 (7 bases). The V gene lost 5 bases and the J gene lost 5 bases, with 24 bases spanning the gap. Germline CDR1 SGHAT, CDR2 FQNNGV. This CDR3 comprises 17 residues. The entire variable domain, with the rest obtained from reference TRBV11-2 and TRBJ2-5, is as follows: EAGVAQSPRYKIIEKRQSVAFWCNPISGHATLYWYQQILGQGPKLLIQFQNNGVVDDSQLPKDRFSAERLKGVDSTLKIQPAKLEDSAVYLCASSPQEGAGGGETQYFGPGTRLLVL.

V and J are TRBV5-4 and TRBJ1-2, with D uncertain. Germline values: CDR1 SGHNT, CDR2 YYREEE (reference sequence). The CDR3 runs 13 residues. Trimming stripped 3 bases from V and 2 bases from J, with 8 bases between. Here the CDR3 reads CASSSRENYGYTF. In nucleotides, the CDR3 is TGTGCCAGCAGCTCCCGGGAAAACTATGGCTACACCTTC.

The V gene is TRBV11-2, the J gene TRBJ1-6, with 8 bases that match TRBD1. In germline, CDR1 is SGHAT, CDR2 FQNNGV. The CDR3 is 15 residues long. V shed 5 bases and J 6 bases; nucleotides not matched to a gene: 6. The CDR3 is CASSLGQGRNSPLHF. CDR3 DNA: TGTGCCAGCAGCCTTGGACAGGGCCGTAATTCACCCCTCCACTTT.

CDR3 DNA sequence: TGTGCCAGCAGTTACTCGCCAGGGTTAGACTACGAGCAGTACTTC. This sequence encodes CASSYSPGLDYEQYF. V is TRBV6-6 and J is TRBJ2-7; TRBD1 might be the D (5 bases). The germline CDR1 and CDR2 sequences are MNHNY and SVGAGI (reference sequence). V was cut by 0 bases and J by 3 bases, with 12 bases left in between. The CDR3 consists of 15 residues.

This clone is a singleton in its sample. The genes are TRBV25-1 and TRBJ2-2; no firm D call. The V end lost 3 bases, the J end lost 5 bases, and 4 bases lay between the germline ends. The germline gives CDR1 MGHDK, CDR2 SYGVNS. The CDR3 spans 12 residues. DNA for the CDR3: TGTGCCAGCAGTGAGGGGACCGGGGAGCTGTTTTTT. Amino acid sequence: CASSEGTGELFF.